These T cell receptor beta chains were read from a single sample in a study of OX40 agonist ivuxolimab in advanced cancers. Generated by immunoSEQ multiplex PCR, the TCRdb table keeps only in-frame clones and is missing some. The repertoire includes 80,000 or so clones, around 92% of them detected once, and approximately 2.4% sits in the top ten. This material consisted of CD4+ or CD8+ T cells sorted from blood, taken in a trial of the OX40 agonist ivuxolimab. These receptors were taken from an adult with an advanced solid tumor such as melanoma, head and neck, liver or kidney cancer. The CDR3 runs from the conserved cysteine through the conserved F or W. The order of the fields is J gene, D gene, V gene, clone size, CDR3 protein, CDR3 DNA. D genes are given only for firm matches. Where a row states a size, it is once, few, many or the class of an expanded clone; other rows omit it.

J: TRBJ2-4
D: TRBD1
V: TRBV18
size: .
CDR3: CASSPDRGVNIQYF
DNA: TGTGCCAGCTCACCCGACAGGGGAGTCAACATTCAGTACTTC

J: TRBJ1-3
D: .
V: TRBV23-1
size: .
CDR3: CASSHPPGNTIYF
DNA: TGCGCCAGCAGTCATCCGCCGGGAAACACCATATATTTT

J: TRBJ2-2
D: TRBD2
V: TRBV28
size: .
CDR3: CATWGSGRTGELFF
DNA: TGTGCCACCTGGGGCAGCGGGAGGACCGGGGAGCTGTTTTTT

J: TRBJ2-7
D: TRBD1
V: TRBV6-1
size: .
CDR3: CASSVNPGQGAYEQYF
DNA: TGTGCCAGCAGTGTTAACCCGGGACAGGGGGCCTACGAGCAGTACTTC

J: TRBJ1-3
D: TRBD1
V: TRBV25-1
size: .
CDR3: CASSLGQFYSGNTIYF
DNA: TGTGCCAGCAGTTTGGGACAGTTCTACTCTGGAAACACCATATATTTT

J: TRBJ2-1
D: .
V: TRBV11-3
size: .
CDR3: CASSQGAAGLFF
DNA: TGTGCCAGCAGCCAAGGTGCCGCAGGGCTGTTCTTC

J: TRBJ2-3
D: TRBD2
V: TRBV6-4
size: once
CDR3: CASSEERESDTQYF
DNA: TGTGCCAGCAGTGAAGAGCGGGAGTCAGATACGCAGTATTTT

J: TRBJ2-1
D: .
V: TRBV4-1
size: .
CDR3: CASSQDRWGRNNEQFF
DNA: TGCGCCAGCAGCCAAGATCGGTGGGGACGAAACAATGAGCAGTTCTTC

J: TRBJ2-3
D: TRBD1
V: TRBV10-2
size: .
CDR3: CASSVQGATPQYF
DNA: TGCGCCAGCAGTGTGCAGGGGGCCACCCCCCAGTATTTT

J: TRBJ1-5
D: .
V: TRBV7-2
size: .
CDR3: CASSLWANSNQPQHF
DNA: TGTGCCAGCAGCTTATGGGCAAATAGCAATCAGCCCCAGCATTTT

J: TRBJ1-4
D: .
V: TRBV30
size: .
CDR3: CACWLGKLFF
DNA: TGTGCCTGCTGGTTGGGAAAACTGTTTTTT

J: TRBJ2-1
D: TRBD2
V: TRBV7-9
size: .
CDR3: CASSLVAGRAGSSQFF
DNA: TGTGCCAGCAGCTTAGTGGCCGGGAGGGCCGGTAGTTCGCAGTTCTTC

J: TRBJ2-7
D: TRBD1
V: TRBV4-1
size: .
CDR3: CASSQTPDRGGEQYF
DNA: TGCGCCAGCAGCCAAACACCGGACAGGGGAGGCGAGCAGTACTTC

J: TRBJ2-1
D: TRBD2
V: TRBV4-2
size: .
CDR3: CASSHATSGRAYEQFF
DNA: TGTGCCAGCAGCCACGCAACTAGCGGGAGGGCCTATGAGCAGTTCTTC

J: TRBJ1-2
D: .
V: TRBV5-1
size: once
CDR3: CASSLVPGAGVSVNYGYTF
DNA: TGCGCCAGCAGCTTGGTCCCGGGGGCGGGGGTCTCGGTGAACTATGGCTACACCTTC

J: TRBJ2-3
D: .
V: TRBV7-8
size: .
CDR3: CASSPYRGGTDTQYF
DNA: TGTGCCAGCAGCCCCTACAGGGGGGGGACAGATACGCAGTATTTT

J: TRBJ2-7
D: TRBD1
V: TRBV29-1
size: once
CDR3: CSVPGQGAFEQYF
DNA: TGCAGCGTCCCCGGACAGGGGGCTTTCGAGCAGTACTTC

J: TRBJ2-5
D: .
V: TRBV5-1
size: .
CDR3: CASSLVWGRETQYF
DNA: TGCGCCAGCAGCTTGGTATGGGGGAGGGAGACCCAGTACTTC

J: TRBJ2-7
D: .
V: TRBV28
size: once
CDR3: CASSAGTQREQYF
DNA: TGTGCCAGCAGTGCCGGGACTCAAAGGGAGCAGTACTTC

J: TRBJ1-2
D: TRBD1
V: TRBV7-2
size: few
CDR3: CASSTGQGYGYTF
DNA: TGTGCCAGCAGCACCGGACAGGGCTATGGCTACACCTTC

J: TRBJ2-1
D: TRBD1
V: TRBV11-3
size: .
CDR3: CASSSGQGFYNEQFF
DNA: TGTGCCAGCAGCTCGGGACAGGGTTTCTACAATGAGCAGTTCTTC

J: TRBJ2-1
D: TRBD2
V: TRBV9
size: .
CDR3: CASSSPLGGGAHEQFF
DNA: TGTGCCAGCAGCTCTCCCTTGGGCGGGGGGGCCCATGAGCAGTTCTTC

J: TRBJ1-1
D: .
V: TRBV6-1
size: .
CDR3: CASSVGGARGEAFF
DNA: TGTGCCAGCAGTGTGGGGGGGGCTAGAGGTGAAGCTTTCTTT

J: TRBJ1-2
D: .
V: TRBV6-6
size: .
CDR3: CASSGDAAWGYTF
DNA: TGTGCCAGCTCGGGGGACGCGGCTTGGGGCTACACCTTC

J: TRBJ2-5
D: .
V: TRBV4-2
size: .
CDR3: CASSQVSGGETQYF
DNA: TGTGCCAGCAGCCAAGTCTCCGGCGGGGAGACCCAGTACTTC

J: TRBJ2-1
D: TRBD1
V: TRBV27
size: .
CDR3: CASSSRGQGSRNEQFF
DNA: TGTGCCAGCAGTTCCAGGGGGCAGGGAAGCCGCAATGAGCAGTTCTTC

J: TRBJ1-5
D: .
V: TRBV6-5
size: .
CDR3: CASRIGGKNQPQHF
DNA: TGTGCCAGCAGGATAGGGGGGAAGAATCAGCCCCAGCATTTT

J: TRBJ1-5
D: .
V: TRBV6-5
size: .
CDR3: CASSFRPGLLNQPQHF
DNA: TGTGCCAGCAGTTTCCGCCCGGGACTCCTCAATCAGCCCCAGCATTTT

J: TRBJ2-4
D: .
V: TRBV19
size: .
CDR3: CASSIGGGYAKNIQYF
DNA: TGTGCCAGTAGTATAGGGGGAGGTTACGCCAAAAACATTCAGTACTTC

J: TRBJ2-1
D: .
V: TRBV6-6
size: .
CDR3: CASTSALGGWQFF
DNA: TGTGCCAGCACGAGTGCCCTAGGGGGTTGGCAGTTCTTC

J: TRBJ2-5
D: .
V: TRBV7-2
size: .
CDR3: CASSPRQAQETQYF
DNA: TGTGCCAGCAGCCCCAGACAGGCTCAAGAGACCCAGTACTTC

J: TRBJ2-2
D: .
V: TRBV5-4
size: .
CDR3: CASTWGGRANGELFF
DNA: TGTGCCAGCACCTGGGGGGGCAGGGCCAACGGGGAGCTGTTTTTT

J: TRBJ1-1
D: TRBD1
V: TRBV19
size: .
CDR3: CATRGQLNTEAFF
DNA: TGTGCCACCAGGGGGCAGTTGAACACTGAAGCTTTCTTT

J: TRBJ2-5
D: .
V: TRBV5-6
size: .
CDR3: CASSFRTVRGETQYF
DNA: TGTGCCAGCAGCTTTAGGACAGTCCGGGGAGAGACCCAGTACTTC

J: TRBJ1-1
D: .
V: TRBV30
size: few
CDR3: CAWELGPNTEAFF
DNA: TGTGCCTGGGAGCTGGGACCGAACACTGAAGCTTTCTTT

J: TRBJ1-5
D: .
V: TRBV19
size: .
CDR3: CASSMRGGINQPQHF
DNA: TGTGCCAGTAGTATGAGGGGAGGGATCAATCAGCCCCAGCATTTT

J: TRBJ2-7
D: .
V: TRBV6-6
size: .
CDR3: CASSYPGASYEQYF
DNA: TGTGCCAGCAGTTACCCTGGGGCCTCCTACGAGCAGTACTTC

J: TRBJ1-1
D: .
V: TRBV28
size: .
CDR3: CASSSRGTEAFF
DNA: TGTGCCAGCAGTTCCAGGGGCACTGAAGCTTTCTTT

J: TRBJ1-1
D: .
V: TRBV5-1
size: .
CDR3: CASSTLTNTEAFF
DNA: TGCGCCAGCAGCACCCTTACGAACACTGAAGCTTTCTTT

J: TRBJ1-2
D: .
V: TRBV7-9
size: once
CDR3: CASSPVAGASYGYTF
DNA: TGTGCCAGCAGCCCCGTTGCAGGGGCGAGCTATGGCTACACCTTC

J: TRBJ2-7
D: .
V: TRBV19
size: .
CDR3: CASSIVGTGSYEQYF
DNA: TGTGCCAGTAGTATAGTAGGAACAGGATCCTACGAGCAGTACTTC

J: TRBJ2-5
D: .
V: TRBV9
size: .
CDR3: CASSLGLQETQYF
DNA: TGTGCCAGCAGCCTTGGACTCCAAGAGACCCAGTACTTC

J: TRBJ1-1
D: TRBD1
V: TRBV2
size: few
CDR3: CASRKDRVGLEAFF
DNA: TGTGCCAGCAGGAAGGACAGGGTAGGGCTTGAAGCTTTCTTT

J: TRBJ1-2
D: TRBD1
V: TRBV5-1
size: few
CDR3: CASSLGTGLDYGYTF
DNA: TGCGCCAGCAGCTTGGGGACAGGGTTAGACTATGGCTACACCTTC